Below, 10 T cell receptor beta chains from the same sample are listed, as sequenced in a study of blood T cell repertoires in COVID-19 (dated by TCRdb to about 2020). To prepare the library, the immunoSEQ multiplex PCR assay was applied. TCRdb obtained this table from immuneACCESS and retained in-frame rearrangements with V and J assigned. These tables miss some clones; where compared with another copy, unresolved V genes account for less than half of the shortfall, and the remainder is unexplained. This sample gives fewer than 200,000 clones in total; roughly 90% of them show up just once. The ten biggest clones cover more than 4.5% of the sample. Sample: peripheral blood. The receptor source for this set is a man aged 30 to 39 with COVID-19, enrolled during active disease.

The chain has TRBV4-3 and TRBJ2-7; possible D gene TRBD1, 6 bases. This CDR3 has 15 residues. Germline V CDR1 and CDR2: LGHNA, YSLEER. V lost 0 bases to trimming and J lost 3 bases, with 12 bases between them. The CDR3 DNA follows: TGCGCCAGCAGCCAAGACCGACAGGCGCTCTACGAGCAGTACTTC. Its translation: CASSQDRQALYEQYF.

The genes are TRBV27 and TRBJ2-7, with a tentative D call TRBD1 (6 bases). The CDR3 is 15 amino acids. V lost 4 bases to trimming and J lost 0 bases, with 13 bases between them. Germline CDR1 and CDR2: MNHEY and SMNVEV (reference sequence). The CDR3 is CASSYAGTLSYEQYF. The CDR3 DNA is TGTGCCAGCAGTTATGCCGGGACACTCTCCTACGAGCAGTACTTC.

The chain combines TRBV15 with TRBJ1-6; weak D call: TRBD1 (5 bases). V lost 0 bases and J lost 8, with 11 bases in between. Germline CDR1 is LNHNV and CDR2 is YYDKDF (reference sequence). The length of the CDR3 is 15 residues. The CDR3 sequence: CATSRETGGDSPLHF. The CDR3 DNA follows: TGTGCCACCAGCAGAGAAACAGGAGGGGATTCACCCCTCCACTTT.

The chain combines TRBV19 with TRBJ1-5, with 9 bases matching TRBD1. J gave up 1 base and V 6 bases, and 4 bases lay outside the gene matches. This CDR3 contains 15 residues. The V gene's germline CDR1 is LNHDA and CDR2 SQIVND (reference sequence). The CDR3 region has the DNA TGTGCCAGTAGATGGGACAGGGCAAGCAATCAGCCCCAGCATTTT. Encoded protein: CASRWDRASNQPQHF.

The CDR3 is CAWLGQGKTEAFF. The CDR3 coding sequence is TGTGCCTGGCTGGGACAGGGGAAGACTGAAGCTTTCTTT. The chain employs TRBV30 and TRBJ1-1; TRBD1 matches 10 bases. The V gene end was trimmed by 5 bases and the J gene end by 5 bases; junction bases not matched to a gene: 5. This CDR3 comprises 13 residues. The germline CDR1 and CDR2 sequences are GTSNPN and SVGIG (reference sequence).

This clone was counted once. The chain carries TRBV18 and TRBJ2-5, with D maybe TRBD1 (5 bases). The germline V and J ends were trimmed by 2 bases and 4 bases, with 8 bases remaining between them. The CDR3 is 13 residues long. The V gene's germline CDR1 is KGHSH and CDR2 LQKENI. The CDR3, as DNA: TGTGCCAGCTCACCAGACAGACGAGAGACCCAGTACTTC. It translates to CASSPDRRETQYF.

In nucleotides, the CDR3 is TGTGCCAGCGCCCTCCGGGACACATACACAGATACGCAGTATTTT. Translating it yields CASALRDTYTDTQYF. V gene TRBV27 combines with J gene TRBJ2-3; D perhaps matches TRBD1 (6 bases). CDR1 is MNHEY, CDR2 SMNVEV, per germline (reference sequence). V gave up 8 bases and J gave up 2 bases, with 17 bases separating them. The length of the CDR3 is 15 residues.

The V and J genes are TRBV18 and TRBJ2-3; 8 bases line up with TRBD1. The length of the CDR3 is 16 residues. V gave up 0 bases and J gave up 4 bases; unmatched junction bases: 6. Germline V CDR1 and CDR2: KGHSH, LQKENI. CDR3 sequence (DNA): TGTGCCAGCTCACCACCGACAGGGGATTTCGCAGATACGCAGTATTTT. Encoded protein: CASSPPTGDFADTQYF.

This chain links TRBV7-8 with TRBJ1-1; D is undetermined. CDR1 and CDR2 (germline): SGHVS, FQNEAQ. V was pared by 8 bases and J by 12 bases, with 19 bases between. The CDR3 loop spans 12 amino acids. The CDR3 loop reads CASGQWWEGTFF. For the CDR3, the DNA is TGTGCCAGCGGTCAGTGGTGGGAGGGAACTTTCTTT.

J is TRBJ2-2 and V is TRBV7-3; possible D gene TRBD2, 6 bases. Trimming shortened V by 3 bases and J by 5 bases, and 13 bases separated the two germline ends. This CDR3 has 15 residues. Germline CDR1 reads SGHTA; CDR2 reads FQGTGA. The CDR3 spells CASSFTGGDTGELFF. The DNA of the CDR3 is TGTGCCAGCAGCTTTACCGGGGGTGATACCGGGGAGCTGTTTTTT.